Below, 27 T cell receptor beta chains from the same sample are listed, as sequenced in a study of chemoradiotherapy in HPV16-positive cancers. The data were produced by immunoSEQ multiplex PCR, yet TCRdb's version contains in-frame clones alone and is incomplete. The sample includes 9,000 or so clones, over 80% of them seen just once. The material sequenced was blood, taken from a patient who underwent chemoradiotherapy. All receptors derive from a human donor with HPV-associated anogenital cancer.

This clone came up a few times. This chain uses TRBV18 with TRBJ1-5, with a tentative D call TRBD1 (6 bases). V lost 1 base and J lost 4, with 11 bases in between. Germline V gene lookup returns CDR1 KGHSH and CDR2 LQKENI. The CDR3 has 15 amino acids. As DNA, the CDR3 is TGTGCCAGCTCACCACTCCAAGGGGGTAATCAGCCCCAGCATTTT. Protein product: CASSPLQGGNQPQHF.

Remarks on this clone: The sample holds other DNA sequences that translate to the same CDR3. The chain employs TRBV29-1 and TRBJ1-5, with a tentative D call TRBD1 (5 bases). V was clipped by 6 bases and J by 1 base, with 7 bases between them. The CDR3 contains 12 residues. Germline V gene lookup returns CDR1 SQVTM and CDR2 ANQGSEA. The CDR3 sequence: CSVGVSNQPQHF. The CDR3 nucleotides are TGCAGCGTAGGGGTCAGCAATCAGCCCCAGCATTTT.

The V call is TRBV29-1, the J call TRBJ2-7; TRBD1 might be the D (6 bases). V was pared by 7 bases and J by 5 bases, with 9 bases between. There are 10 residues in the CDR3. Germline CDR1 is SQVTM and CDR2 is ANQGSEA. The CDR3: CSAGDNEQYF. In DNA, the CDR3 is TGCAGCGCTGGGGACAACGAGCAGTACTTC.

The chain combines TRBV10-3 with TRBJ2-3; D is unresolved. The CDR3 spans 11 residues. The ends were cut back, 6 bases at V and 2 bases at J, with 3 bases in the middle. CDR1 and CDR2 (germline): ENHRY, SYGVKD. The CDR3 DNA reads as TGTGCCATCAGAACCACAGATACGCAGTATTTT. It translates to CAIRTTDTQYF.

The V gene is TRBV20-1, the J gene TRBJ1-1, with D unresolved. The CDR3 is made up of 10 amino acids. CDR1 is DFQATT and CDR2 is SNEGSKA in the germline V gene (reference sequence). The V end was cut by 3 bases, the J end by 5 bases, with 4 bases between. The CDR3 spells CSASETEAFF. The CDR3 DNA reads TGCAGTGCTAGTGAGACTGAAGCTTTCTTT.

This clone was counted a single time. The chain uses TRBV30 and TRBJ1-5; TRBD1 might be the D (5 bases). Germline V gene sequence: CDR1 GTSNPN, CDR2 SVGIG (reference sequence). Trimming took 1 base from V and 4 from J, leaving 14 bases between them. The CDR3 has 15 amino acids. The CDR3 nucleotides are TGTGCCTGGAGTGGCCGGGGCCGTCTTAATCAGCCCCAGCATTTT. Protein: CAWSGRGRLNQPQHF. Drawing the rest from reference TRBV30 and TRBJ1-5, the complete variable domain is SQTIHQWPATLVQPVGSPLSLECTVEGTSNPNLYWYRQAAGRGLQLLFYSVGIGQISSEVPQNLSASRPQDRQFILSSKKLLLSDSGFYLCAWSGRGRLNQPQHFGDGTRLSIL.

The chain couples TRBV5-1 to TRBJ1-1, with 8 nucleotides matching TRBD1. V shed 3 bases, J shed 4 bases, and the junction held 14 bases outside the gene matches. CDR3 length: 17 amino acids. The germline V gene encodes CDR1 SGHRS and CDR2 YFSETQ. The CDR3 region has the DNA TGCGCCAGCAGCTCGGGCGTCGACAGGGGCTTAGGCACTGAAGCTTTCTTT. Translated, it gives CASSSGVDRGLGTEAFF.

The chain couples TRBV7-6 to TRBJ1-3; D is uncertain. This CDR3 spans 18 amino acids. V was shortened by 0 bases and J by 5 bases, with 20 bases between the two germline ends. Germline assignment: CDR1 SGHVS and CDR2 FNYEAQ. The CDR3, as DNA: TGTGCCAGCAGCTTAGCGCAAGTCACCCTGGGCACCAGAAACACCATATATTTT. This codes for CASSLAQVTLGTRNTIYF.

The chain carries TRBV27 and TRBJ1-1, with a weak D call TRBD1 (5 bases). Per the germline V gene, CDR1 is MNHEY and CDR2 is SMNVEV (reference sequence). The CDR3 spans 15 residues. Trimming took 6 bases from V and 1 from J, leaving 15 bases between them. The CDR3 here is CASSSYRTSNTEAFF. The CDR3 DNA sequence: TGTGCCAGCAGCTCGTACAGGACTTCGAACACTGAAGCTTTCTTT.

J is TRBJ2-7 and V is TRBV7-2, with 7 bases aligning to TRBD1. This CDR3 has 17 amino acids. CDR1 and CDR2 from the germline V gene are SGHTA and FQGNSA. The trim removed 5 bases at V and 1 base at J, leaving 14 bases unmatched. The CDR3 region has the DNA TGTGCCAGCAGCCCTACAACAGGGGTCGGTCATTCCTACGAGCAGTACGTC. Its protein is CASSPTTGVGHSYEQYV.

The CDR3 nucleotides are TGCGCCAGCAGCCAAGCCAGGATCACAGATACGCAGTATTTT. Its protein is CASSQARITDTQYF. The gene calls are TRBV4-3 and TRBJ2-3; the D is unclear. The CDR3 is made up of 14 amino acids. Trimming stripped 1 base from V and 2 bases from J, with 7 bases between. Germline CDR1 is LGHNA and CDR2 is YSLEER.

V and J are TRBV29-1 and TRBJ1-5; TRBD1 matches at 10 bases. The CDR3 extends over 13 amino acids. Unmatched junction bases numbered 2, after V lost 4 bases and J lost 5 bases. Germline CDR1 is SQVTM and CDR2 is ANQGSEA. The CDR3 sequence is CSVGTGGDQPQHF. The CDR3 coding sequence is TGCAGCGTTGGGACAGGGGGGGATCAGCCCCAGCATTTT.

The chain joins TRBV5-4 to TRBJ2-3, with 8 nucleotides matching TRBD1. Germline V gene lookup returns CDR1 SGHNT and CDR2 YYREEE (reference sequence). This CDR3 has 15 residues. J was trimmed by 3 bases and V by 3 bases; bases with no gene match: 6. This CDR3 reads CASSSRDRRTDTQYF. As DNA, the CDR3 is TGTGCCAGCAGCTCCCGGGACAGGAGAACAGATACGCAGTATTTT.

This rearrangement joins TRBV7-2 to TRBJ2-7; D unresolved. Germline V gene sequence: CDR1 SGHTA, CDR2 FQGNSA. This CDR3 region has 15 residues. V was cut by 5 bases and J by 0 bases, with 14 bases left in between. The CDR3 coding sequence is TGTGCCAGCAGCCCAACGGGCGGACCCTCCTACGAGCAGTACGTC. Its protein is CASSPTGGPSYEQYV.

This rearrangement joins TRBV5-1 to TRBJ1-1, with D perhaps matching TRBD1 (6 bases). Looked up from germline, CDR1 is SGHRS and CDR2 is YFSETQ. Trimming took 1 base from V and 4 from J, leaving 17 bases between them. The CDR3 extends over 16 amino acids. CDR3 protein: CASSLRLPDSSTEAFF. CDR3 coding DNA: TGCGCCAGCAGCTTGCGATTACCGGACAGTTCCACTGAAGCTTTCTTT.

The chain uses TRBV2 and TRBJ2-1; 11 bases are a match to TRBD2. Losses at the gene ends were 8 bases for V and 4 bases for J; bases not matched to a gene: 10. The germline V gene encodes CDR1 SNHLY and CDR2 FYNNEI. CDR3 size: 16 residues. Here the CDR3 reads CASPLRASGGYNEQFF. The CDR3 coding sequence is TGTGCCAGCCCTTTAAGGGCTAGCGGGGGGTACAATGAGCAGTTCTTC.

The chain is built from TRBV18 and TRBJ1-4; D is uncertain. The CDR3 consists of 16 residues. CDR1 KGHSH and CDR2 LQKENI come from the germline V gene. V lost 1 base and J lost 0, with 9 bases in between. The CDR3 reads CASSPRLVSTNEKLFF. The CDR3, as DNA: TGTGCCAGCTCACCACGTTTAGTATCAACTAATGAAAAACTGTTTTTT.

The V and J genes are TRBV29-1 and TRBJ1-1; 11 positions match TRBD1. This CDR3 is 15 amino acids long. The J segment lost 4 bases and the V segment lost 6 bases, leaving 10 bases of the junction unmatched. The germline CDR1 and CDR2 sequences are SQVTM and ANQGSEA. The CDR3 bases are TGCAGCGTCGGACAGGGGGCGCTTGGGTCCACTGAAGCTTTCTTT. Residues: CSVGQGALGSTEAFF.

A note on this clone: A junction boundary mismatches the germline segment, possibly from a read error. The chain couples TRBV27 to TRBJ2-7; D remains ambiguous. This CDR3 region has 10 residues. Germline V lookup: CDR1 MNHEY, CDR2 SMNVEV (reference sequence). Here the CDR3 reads CASSLGRSRF. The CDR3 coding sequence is TGTGCCAGCAGTTTAGGCAGATCTAGATTC.

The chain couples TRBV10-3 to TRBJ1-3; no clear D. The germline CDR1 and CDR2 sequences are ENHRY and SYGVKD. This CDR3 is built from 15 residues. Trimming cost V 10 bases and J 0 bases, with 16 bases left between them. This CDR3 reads CATLGRVPSGNTIYF. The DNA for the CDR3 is TGTGCCACACTCGGACGGGTGCCCTCTGGAAACACCATATATTTT.

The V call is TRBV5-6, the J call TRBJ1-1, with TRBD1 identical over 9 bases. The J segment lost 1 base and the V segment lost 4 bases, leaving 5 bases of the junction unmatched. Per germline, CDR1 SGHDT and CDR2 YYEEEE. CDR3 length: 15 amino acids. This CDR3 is CASSGADRGNTEAFF. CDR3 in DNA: TGTGCCAGCAGCGGGGCGGACAGGGGGAACACTGAAGCTTTCTTT.

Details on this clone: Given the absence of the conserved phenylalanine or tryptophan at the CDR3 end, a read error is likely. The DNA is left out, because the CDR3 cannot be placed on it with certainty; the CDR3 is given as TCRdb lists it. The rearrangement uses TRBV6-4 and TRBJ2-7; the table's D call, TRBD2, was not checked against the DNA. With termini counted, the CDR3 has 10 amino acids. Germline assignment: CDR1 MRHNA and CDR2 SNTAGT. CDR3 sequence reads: CASSDPSCGP.

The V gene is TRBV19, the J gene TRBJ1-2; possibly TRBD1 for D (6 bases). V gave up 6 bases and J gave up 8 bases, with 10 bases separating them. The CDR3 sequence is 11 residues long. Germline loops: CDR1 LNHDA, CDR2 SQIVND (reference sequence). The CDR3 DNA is TGTGCCAGTAGCACAGGGTACGGCTACACCTTC. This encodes CASSTGYGYTF.

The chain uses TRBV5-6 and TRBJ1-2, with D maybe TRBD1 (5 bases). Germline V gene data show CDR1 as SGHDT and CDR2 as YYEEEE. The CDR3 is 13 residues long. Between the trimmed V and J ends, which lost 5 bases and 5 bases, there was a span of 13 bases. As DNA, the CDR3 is TGTGCCAGCAGGAGGAACAGGAGTTATGGCTACACCTTC. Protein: CASRRNRSYGYTF.

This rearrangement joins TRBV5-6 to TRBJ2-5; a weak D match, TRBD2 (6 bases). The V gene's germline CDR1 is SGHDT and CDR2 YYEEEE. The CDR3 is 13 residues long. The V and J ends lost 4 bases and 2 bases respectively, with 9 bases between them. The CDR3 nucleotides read TGTGCCAGCAGCCTGGGACTTCAAGAGACCCAGTACTTC. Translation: CASSLGLQETQYF.

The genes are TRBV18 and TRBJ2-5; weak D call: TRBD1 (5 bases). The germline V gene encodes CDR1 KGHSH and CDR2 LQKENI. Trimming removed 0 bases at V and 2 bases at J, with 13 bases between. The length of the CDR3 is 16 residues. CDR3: CASSPPARRDQETQYF. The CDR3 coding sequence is TGTGCCAGCTCACCACCGGCACGCAGGGATCAAGAGACCCAGTACTTC.

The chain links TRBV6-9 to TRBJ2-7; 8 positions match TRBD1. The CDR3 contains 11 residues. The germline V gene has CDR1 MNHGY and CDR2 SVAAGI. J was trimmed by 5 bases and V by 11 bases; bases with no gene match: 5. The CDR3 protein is CAVGQGNEQYF. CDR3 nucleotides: TGTGCCGTAGGACAGGGAAACGAGCAGTACTTC.